These T cell receptor beta chains were read from a single sample in a study of shared clonotypes between healthy human individuals. Sequencing was performed with immunoSEQ multiplex PCR; in TCRdb, only in-frame clones are kept and a portion is missing. The sample lists about 2 million clones, roughly 95% occurring once. Sequenced: naive CD8+ T cells sorted from blood. The receptors derive from a man younger than 35 in good health. CDR3s include the opening cysteine and the closing phenylalanine or tryptophan. D genes are given only for firm matches. The size entry is marked missing in some rows and otherwise reads once, few, many or a size class.

. | TRBJ1-5 | . | TRBV4-1 | TGCGCCAGCAGCCAAGAACCGGGAGGGCCCCAGCATTTT | CASSQEPGGPQHF
. | TRBJ2-7 | . | TRBV27 | TGTGCCAGCAGTATACAGGGTCCCTACGAGCAGTACTTC | CASSIQGPYEQYF
. | TRBJ1-5 | . | TRBV4-3 | TGCGCCAGCAGCCAAGATTCCGGGGAAGGGAGTCAGCCCCAGCATTTT | CASSQDSGEGSQPQHF
. | TRBJ2-3 | . | TRBV4-1 | TGCGCCAGCAGCCTCCGGGCCGGGAGCACAGATACGCAGTATTTT | CASSLRAGSTDTQYF
. | TRBJ2-7 | TRBD1 | TRBV4-1 | TGCGCCAGCAGCCAGACAGGGACGGGTTATTACGAGCAGTACTTC | CASSQTGTGYYEQYF
once | TRBJ1-5 | . | TRBV30 | TGTGCCTGGAGTGTACTCACCAGCAATCAGCCCCAGCATTTT | CAWSVLTSNQPQHF
. | TRBJ2-7 | . | TRBV11-2 | TGTGCCAGCAGCTTAGGCGCCAGCCGATCCTACGAGCAGTACTTC | CASSLGASRSYEQYF
. | TRBJ2-7 | . | TRBV30 | TGTGCCTGGAGTTTCCGGGACTCCGTTTGGAAATACGAGCAGTACTTC | CAWSFRDSVWKYEQYF
. | TRBJ2-7 | . | TRBV2 | TGTGCCAGCAGTCCCAGGGACATTTCCTACGAGCAGTACTTC | CASSPRDISYEQYF
. | TRBJ1-1 | TRBD1 | TRBV10-1 | TGCGCCAGCAGGAAACGGGACAGGAACACTGAAGCTTTCTTT | CASRKRDRNTEAFF
. | TRBJ2-5 | TRBD1 | TRBV25-1 | TGTGCCAGCAGTGAATACCTGACAGGGGACAGGGGAGAGACCCAGTACTTC | CASSEYLTGDRGETQYF
once | TRBJ1-5 | . | TRBV4-1 | TGCGCCAGCAGCCAAGATCCGGGGGACGATCAGCCCCAGCATTTT | CASSQDPGDDQPQHF
. | TRBJ1-6 | . | TRBV6-1 | TGTGCCAGCAGTGAACCGGGAGCGAATTCACCCCTCCACTTT | CASSEPGANSPLHF
. | TRBJ1-3 | . | TRBV18 | TGTGCCAGCTCACCACTGACAGAAGGATCTGGAAACACCATATATTTT | CASSPLTEGSGNTIYF
. | TRBJ1-2 | . | TRBV7-9 | TGTGCCAGCAGCTTATCTGAGTCTAACTATGGCTACACCTTC | CASSLSESNYGYTF
. | TRBJ2-1 | . | TRBV6-1 | TGTGCCAGCAGTGCGAATTATTATGGTGAGCAGTTCTTC | CASSANYYGEQFF
. | TRBJ2-3 | . | TRBV15 | TGTGCCACCAGCAGAGATCGCCCTAGCCCTTTCGACACAGATACGCAGTATTTT | CATSRDRPSPFDTDTQYF
. | TRBJ2-7 | . | TRBV28 | TGTGCCAGCAGTTTTAGCAGGGACTACGAGCAGTACTTC | CASSFSRDYEQYF
. | TRBJ2-7 | . | TRBV7-2 | TGTGCCAGCAGCCCGTCTCAGCGGAGCCCCCCCTACGAGCAGTACTTC | CASSPSQRSPPYEQYF
. | TRBJ2-7 | TRBD1 | TRBV4-1 | TGCGCCAGCAGCCAAGGAGAGACAGGGCTGCACGAGCAGTACTTC | CASSQGETGLHEQYF
few | TRBJ1-6 | . | TRBV5-6 | TGTGCCAGCAGCTTCGGGGGACATTGGAATTCACCCCTCCACTTT | CASSFGGHWNSPLHF
. | TRBJ2-7 | . | TRBV7-2 | TGTGCCAGCAGCCCTGAGGTCAGAGGGTACGAGCAGTACTTC | CASSPEVRGYEQYF
. | TRBJ2-1 | TRBD2 | TRBV29-1 | TGCAGCGTGTGGTCTAGCGGATACAATGAGCAGTTCTTC | CSVWSSGYNEQFF
. | TRBJ2-7 | TRBD1 | TRBV5-1 | TGCGCCAGCAGCTTGGGACTGACAGGGTTTGGCGAGCAGTACTTC | CASSLGLTGFGEQYF
. | TRBJ1-2 | TRBD1 | TRBV4-1 | TGCGCCAGCAGCCAAGGAGGGACAGGGACCTATGGCTACACCTTC | CASSQGGTGTYGYTF
few | TRBJ1-1 | . | TRBV20-1 | TGCAGTGCGTTGGACACTGAAGCTTTCTTT | CSALDTEAFF
. | TRBJ2-2 | . | TRBV2 | TGTGCCAGCAGTGAAGCGATAAGGAACACCGGGGAGCTGTTTTTT | CASSEAIRNTGELFF
. | TRBJ2-3 | . | TRBV10-3 | TGTGCCATCAGTGTAGCAGCTAGCACAGATACGCAGTATTTT | CAISVAASTDTQYF
. | TRBJ2-2 | . | TRBV11-2 | TGTGCCAGCAGCTTGGGTGGGCCCCTGTTTTTT | CASSLGGPLFF
. | TRBJ2-7 | TRBD2 | TRBV4-1 | TGCGCCAGCAGCCAAATCTACGCGGGGGGACCCTACGAGCAGTACTTC | CASSQIYAGGPYEQYF
. | TRBJ1-2 | TRBD1 | TRBV5-1 | TGCGCCAGCAGCTTGGAACCAGGGACAGGGGGCTACACCTTC | CASSLEPGTGGYTF
. | TRBJ1-1 | . | TRBV5-4 | TGTGCCAGCAGCTTGGCAGGGACCACTGAAGCTTTCTTT | CASSLAGTTEAFF
. | TRBJ2-7 | TRBD1 | TRBV5-5 | TGTGCCAGCAGCTCCGGGACAGGGGGCTACGAGCAGTACTTC | CASSSGTGGYEQYF
. | TRBJ1-4 | . | TRBV6-7 | TGTGCCAGCAGTTACTATGGCAGACGAAATGAAAAACTGTTTTTT | CASSYYGRRNEKLFF
. | TRBJ2-3 | . | TRBV5-1 | TGCGCCAGCAGCTTGCCCCTAGAGGGAGTGACAGATACGCAGTATTTT | CASSLPLEGVTDTQYF
. | TRBJ2-5 | TRBD2 | TRBV19 | TGTGCCAGTAGTATAGCGGGACTAGCGTTGGAGACCCAGTACTTC | CASSIAGLALETQYF
. | TRBJ1-6 | . | TRBV5-4 | TGTGCCAGCAGCTTAGCAGGGGTATATTCACCCCTCCACTTT | CASSLAGVYSPLHF
. | TRBJ1-4 | . | TRBV15 | TGTGCCACCATTTTAACGGGGGGACGAAATGAAAAACTGTTTTTT | CATILTGGRNEKLFF
. | TRBJ2-3 | . | TRBV27 | TGTGCCAGCAGTTTTGGGGTGGGGGGATGGACAGATACGCAGTATTTT | CASSFGVGGWTDTQYF
. | TRBJ2-1 | . | TRBV27 | TGTGCCAGCAGTTTAAGGGCTAGCTCCTACAATGAGCAGTTCTTC | CASSLRASSYNEQFF
. | TRBJ1-6 | . | TRBV6-1 | TGTGCCAGCAGTGAAATCGGGCCCTTGGAGTATAATTCACCCCTCCACTTT | CASSEIGPLEYNSPLHF
. | TRBJ2-3 | . | TRBV6-5 | TGTGCCACCATAAATACAGATACGCAGTATTTT | CATINTDTQYF
. | TRBJ2-7 | . | TRBV4-3 | TGCGCCAGCAGCCCCGGGACCGGGGTCTACGAGCAGTACTTC | CASSPGTGVYEQYF
. | TRBJ2-7 | . | TRBV6-5 | TGTGCCAGCAGTTACGCTCGGGCCTCCTACGAGCAGTACTTC | CASSYARASYEQYF
. | TRBJ1-1 | . | TRBV2 | TGTGCCAGCAGCCAAATCAGGGTGGATGAAGCTTTCTTT | CASSQIRVDEAFF
. | TRBJ2-3 | TRBD2 | TRBV11-3 | TGTGCCAGCAGCGCGGGGGCAGATACGCAGTATTTT | CASSAGADTQYF
. | TRBJ1-2 | . | TRBV7-9 | TGTGCCAGCAGCTTAGCGTCGGGGGCTGAGGATGGCTACACCTTC | CASSLASGAEDGYTF
. | TRBJ1-3 | TRBD1 | TRBV6-5 | TGTGCCAGCAGTGAGGGGGCCCTGTTAGACACCATATATTTT | CASSEGALLDTIYF
. | TRBJ2-3 | TRBD2 | TRBV28 | TGTGCCAGCAGTCCCGGGACTAGCGTTTCAGATACGCAGTATTTT | CASSPGTSVSDTQYF
. | TRBJ1-6 | . | TRBV2 | TGTGCCAGCAGTGACGCAGGATATAATTCACCCCTCCACTTT | CASSDAGYNSPLHF
. | TRBJ2-1 | TRBD2 | TRBV5-6 | TGTGCCAGCAGCGGAGGACTTGCGGGGGGGCCTCTTAATGAGCAGTTCTTC | CASSGGLAGGPLNEQFF
once | TRBJ1-4 | . | TRBV2 | TGTGCCAGCAGTGAAGTCTGGGGGCGCGGAGAAAAACTGTTCTTT | CASSEVWGRGEKLFF
. | TRBJ2-1 | . | TRBV5-1 | TGCGCCAGCAGCTCGGACCCAAGCTCCTACAATGAGCAGTTCTTC | CASSSDPSSYNEQFF